Reported below is one T cell receptor beta chain. V dropped 6 bases and J dropped 5; count of bases not matched to a gene: 6. The CDR3 spans 14 residues. The germline gives CDR1 SGHRS, CDR2 YFSETQ. This sample is drawn from a study of blood T cell repertoires in COVID-19. Sequencing used immunoSEQ multiplex PCR; TCRdb keeps in-frame clones, though not all of them. Of 270,000 or so clones listed, approximately 90% are singletons. The source of this sequence is a man between 40 and 49 years old who had been exposed to COVID-19. The chain employs TRBV5-1 and TRBJ2-5, with 11 bases lining up with TRBD1. Sequencing was performed on PBMCs or T cells enriched from blood (not recorded which). DNA of the CDR3: TGCGCCAGCATGTGGACAGGGGGCGGCGAGACCCAGTACTTC. Its translation: CASMWTGGGETQYF. Filled out from reference TRBV5-1 and TRBJ2-5, the complete variable domain reads KAGVTQTPRYLIKTRGQQVTLSCSPISGHRSVSWYQQTPGQGLQFLFEYFSETQRNKGNFPGRFSGRQFSNSRSEMNVSTLELGDSALYLCASMWTGGGETQYFGPGTRLLVL.